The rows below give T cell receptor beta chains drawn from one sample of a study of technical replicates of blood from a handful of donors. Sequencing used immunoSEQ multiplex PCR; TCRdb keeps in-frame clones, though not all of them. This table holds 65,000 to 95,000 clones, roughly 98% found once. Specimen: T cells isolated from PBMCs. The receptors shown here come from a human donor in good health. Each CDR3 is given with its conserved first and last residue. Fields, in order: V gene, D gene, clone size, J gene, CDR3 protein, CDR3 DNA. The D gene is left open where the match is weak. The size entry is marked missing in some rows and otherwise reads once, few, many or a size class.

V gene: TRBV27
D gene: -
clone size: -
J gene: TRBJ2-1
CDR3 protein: CASRVADHYNEQFF
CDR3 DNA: TGTGCCAGCAGAGTAGCTGATCACTACAATGAGCAGTTCTTC

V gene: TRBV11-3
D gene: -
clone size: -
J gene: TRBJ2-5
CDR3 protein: CASSLGWRETQYF
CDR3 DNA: TGTGCCAGCAGCTTAGGTTGGAGGGAGACCCAGTACTTC

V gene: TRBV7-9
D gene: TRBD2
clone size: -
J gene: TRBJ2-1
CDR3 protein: CASSPPAGGNNEQFF
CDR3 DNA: TGTGCCAGCAGCCCCCCAGCGGGGGGGAACAATGAGCAGTTCTTC

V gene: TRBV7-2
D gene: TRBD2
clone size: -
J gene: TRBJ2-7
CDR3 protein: CASTIDPRGVYEQYF
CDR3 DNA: TGTGCCAGCACCATAGATCCACGGGGGGTCTACGAGCAGTACTTC

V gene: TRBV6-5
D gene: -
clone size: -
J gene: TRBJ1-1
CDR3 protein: CASRLGVGTEAFF
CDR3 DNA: TGTGCCAGCAGATTAGGGGTGGGCACTGAAGCTTTCTTT

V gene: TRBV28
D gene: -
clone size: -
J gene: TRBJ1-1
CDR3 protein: CASSTQGGRNTEAFF
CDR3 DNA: TGTGCCAGCAGTACTCAGGGCGGAAGGAACACTGAAGCTTTCTTT

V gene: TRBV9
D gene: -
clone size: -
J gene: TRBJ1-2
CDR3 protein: CASSPRPTLNYGYTF
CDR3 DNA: TGTGCCAGCAGCCCGCGGCCCACTCTGAACTATGGCTACACCTTC

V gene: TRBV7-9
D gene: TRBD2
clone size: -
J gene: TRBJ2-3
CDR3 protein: CASSFPLAGGADTQYF
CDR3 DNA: TGTGCCAGCAGCTTTCCACTAGCGGGAGGGGCAGATACGCAGTATTTT

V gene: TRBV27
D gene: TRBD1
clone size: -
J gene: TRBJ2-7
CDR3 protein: CASSRPAGTGVDYEQYF
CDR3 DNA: TGTGCCAGCAGCCGACCGGCCGGGACAGGGGTGGACTACGAGCAGTACTTC

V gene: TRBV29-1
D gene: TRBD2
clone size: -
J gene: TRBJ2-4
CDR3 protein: CSVAQRGIAKNIQYF
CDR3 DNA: TGCAGCGTTGCCCAGCGGGGGATAGCCAAAAACATTCAGTACTTC

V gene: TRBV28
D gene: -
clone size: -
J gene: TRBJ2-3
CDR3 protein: CASWRLTDTQYF
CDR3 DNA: TGTGCCAGCTGGCGGCTCACAGATACGCAGTATTTT

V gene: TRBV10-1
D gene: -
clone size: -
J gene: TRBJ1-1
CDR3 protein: CASSDQRTSMNTEAFF
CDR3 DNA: TGCGCCAGCAGTGACCAAAGGACATCCATGAACACTGAAGCTTTCTTT

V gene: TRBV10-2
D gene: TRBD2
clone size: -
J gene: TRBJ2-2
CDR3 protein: CASSDPLARLAEKGGELFF
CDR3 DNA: TGCGCCAGCAGTGACCCCCTCGCCCGACTAGCCGAAAAGGGCGGGGAGCTGTTTTTT

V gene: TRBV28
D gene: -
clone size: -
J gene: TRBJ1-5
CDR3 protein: CASSSTALNQPQHF
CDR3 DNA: TGTGCCAGCAGCTCGACAGCCCTCAATCAGCCCCAGCATTTT

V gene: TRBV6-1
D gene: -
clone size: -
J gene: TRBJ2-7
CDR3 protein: CASSRLVNNYEQYF
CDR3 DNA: TGTGCCAGCAGTCGACTAGTTAACAACTACGAGCAGTACTTC

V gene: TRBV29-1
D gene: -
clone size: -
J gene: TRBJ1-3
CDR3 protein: CSVGFRGGAGDTIYF
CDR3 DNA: TGCAGCGTTGGATTTCGAGGGGGGGCAGGGGACACCATATATTTT

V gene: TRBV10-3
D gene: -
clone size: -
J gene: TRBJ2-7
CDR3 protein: CAIIFRAYEQYF
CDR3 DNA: TGTGCCATCATTTTCCGAGCCTACGAGCAGTACTTC

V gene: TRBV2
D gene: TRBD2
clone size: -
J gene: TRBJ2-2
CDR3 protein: CASSKGLAGGTGELFF
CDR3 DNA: TGTGCCAGCAGTAAGGGACTAGCGGGGGGCACCGGGGAGCTGTTTTTT

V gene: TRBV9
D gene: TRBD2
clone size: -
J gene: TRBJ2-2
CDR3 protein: CASSPGTSGRTGELFF
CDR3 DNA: TGTGCCAGCAGCCCCGGGACTAGCGGGAGGACCGGGGAGCTGTTTTTT

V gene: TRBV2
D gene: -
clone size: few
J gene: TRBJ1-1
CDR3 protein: CASRVMGGLDSEAFF
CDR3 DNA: TGTGCCAGCAGAGTTATGGGGGGGCTAGATTCTGAAGCTTTCTTT

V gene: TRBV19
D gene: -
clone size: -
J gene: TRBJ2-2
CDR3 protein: CASSSPNTGELFF
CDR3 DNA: TGTGCCAGTTCTTCCCCGAACACCGGGGAGCTGTTTTTT

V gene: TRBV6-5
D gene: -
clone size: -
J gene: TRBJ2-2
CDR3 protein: CASSYDMFTGELFF
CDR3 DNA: TGTGCCAGCAGCTACGACATGTTTACCGGGGAGCTGTTTTTT

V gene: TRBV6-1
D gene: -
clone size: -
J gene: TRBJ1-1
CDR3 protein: CASSEAGAVNTEAFF
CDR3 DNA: TGTGCCAGCAGTGAAGCGGGAGCTGTGAACACTGAAGCTTTCTTT

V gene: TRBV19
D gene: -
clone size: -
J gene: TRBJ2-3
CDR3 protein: CASSQWGSSTDTQYF
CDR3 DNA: TGTGCCAGTAGTCAATGGGGCTCTAGCACAGATACGCAGTATTTT

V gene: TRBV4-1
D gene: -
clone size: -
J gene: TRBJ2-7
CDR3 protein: CASSQPTISKGSYEQYF
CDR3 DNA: TGCGCCAGCAGCCAACCGACCATTAGCAAAGGCTCCTACGAGCAGTACTTC

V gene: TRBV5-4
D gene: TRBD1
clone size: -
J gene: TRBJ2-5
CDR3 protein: CASSYGQGGLETQYF
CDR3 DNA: TGTGCCAGCAGCTACGGACAGGGGGGATTAGAGACCCAGTACTTC

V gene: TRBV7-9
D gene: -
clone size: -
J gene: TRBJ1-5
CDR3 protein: CASSWSGNQPQHF
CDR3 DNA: TGTGCCAGCAGCTGGAGTGGGAATCAGCCCCAGCATTTT

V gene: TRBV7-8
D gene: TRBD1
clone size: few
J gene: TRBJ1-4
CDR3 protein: CASRFTGATDEKLFF
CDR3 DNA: TGTGCCAGCAGATTTACAGGGGCGACTGATGAAAAACTGTTTTTT

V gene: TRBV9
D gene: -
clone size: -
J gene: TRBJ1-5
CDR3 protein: CASSVEAGNQPQHF
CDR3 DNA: TGTGCCAGCAGCGTAGAAGCAGGGAATCAGCCCCAGCATTTT

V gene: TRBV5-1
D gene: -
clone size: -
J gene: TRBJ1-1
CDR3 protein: CASSLGKGQMGGEAFF
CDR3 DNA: TGCGCCAGCAGCTTGGGAAAGGGACAAATGGGTGGTGAAGCTTTCTTT

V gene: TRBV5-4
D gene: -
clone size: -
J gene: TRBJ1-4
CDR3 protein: CASSLAGSTNEKLFF
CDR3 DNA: TGTGCCAGCAGCCTCGCAGGTTCAACTAATGAAAAACTGTTTTTT

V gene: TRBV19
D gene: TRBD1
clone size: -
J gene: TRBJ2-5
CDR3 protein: CASCDRARGETQYF
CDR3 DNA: TGTGCCAGTTGTGACAGGGCAAGAGGAGAGACCCAGTACTTC

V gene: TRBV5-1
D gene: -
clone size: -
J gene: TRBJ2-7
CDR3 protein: CASSLAFSHSSYEQYF
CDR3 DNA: TGCGCCAGCAGCTTGGCCTTCTCACACAGCTCCTACGAGCAGTACTTC

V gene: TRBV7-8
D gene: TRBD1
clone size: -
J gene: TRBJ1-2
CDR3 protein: CASSIRQGLPNYGYTF
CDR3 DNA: TGTGCCAGCAGCATACGACAGGGCCTACCGAACTATGGCTACACCTTC

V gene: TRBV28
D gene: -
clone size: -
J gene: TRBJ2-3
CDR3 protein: CASSLGSTDTQYF
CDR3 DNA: TGTGCCAGCAGCCTCGGGAGCACAGATACGCAGTATTTT

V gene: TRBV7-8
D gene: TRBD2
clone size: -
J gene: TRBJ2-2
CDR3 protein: CASSSIAGATGELFF
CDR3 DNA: TGTGCCAGCAGTTCTATAGCGGGAGCGACCGGGGAGCTGTTTTTT

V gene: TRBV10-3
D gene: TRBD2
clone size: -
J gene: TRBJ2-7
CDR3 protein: CAISEGRELSYEQYF
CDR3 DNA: TGTGCCATCAGTGAGGGGCGGGAGCTGTCCTACGAGCAGTACTTC

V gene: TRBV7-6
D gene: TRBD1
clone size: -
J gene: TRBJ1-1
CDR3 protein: CASSQESTDRGLVPAFF
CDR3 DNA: TGTGCCAGCAGCCAAGAGAGTACTGACAGGGGGCTGGTGCCGGCTTTCTTT

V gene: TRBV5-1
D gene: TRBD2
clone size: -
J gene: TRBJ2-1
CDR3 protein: CASSSGLADYNEQFF
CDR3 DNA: TGCGCCAGCTCGTCGGGACTAGCGGACTACAATGAGCAGTTCTTC

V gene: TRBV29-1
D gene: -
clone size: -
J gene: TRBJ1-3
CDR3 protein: CSVGGAGNTIYF
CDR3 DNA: TGCAGCGTCGGGGGGGCTGGAAACACCATATATTTT

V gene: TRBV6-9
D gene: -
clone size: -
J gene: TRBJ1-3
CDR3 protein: CASSTEGGVSGNTIYF
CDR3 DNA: TGTGCCAGCAGTACCGAGGGTGGGGTATCGGGAAACACCATATATTTT

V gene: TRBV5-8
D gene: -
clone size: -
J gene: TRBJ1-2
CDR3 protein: CASSRTGGEIYGYTF
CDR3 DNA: TGTGCCAGCAGCCGAACTGGGGGGGAAATCTATGGCTACACCTTC

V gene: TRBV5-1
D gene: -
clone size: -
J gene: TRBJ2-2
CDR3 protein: CASSWRGGELFF
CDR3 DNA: TGCGCCAGCAGCTGGAGGGGAGGGGAGCTGTTTTTT

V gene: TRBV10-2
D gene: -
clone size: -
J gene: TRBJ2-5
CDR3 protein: CASSAGRGSPSETQYF
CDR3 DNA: TGCGCCAGCAGTGCGGGGAGGGGGTCACCCTCAGAGACCCAGTACTTC

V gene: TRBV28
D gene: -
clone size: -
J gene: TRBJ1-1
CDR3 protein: CASTRIGEGRTEAFF
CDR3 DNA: TGTGCCAGCACCCGAATCGGGGAAGGTCGCACTGAAGCTTTCTTT

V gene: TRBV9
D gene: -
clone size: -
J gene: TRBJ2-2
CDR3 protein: CASSARTPTTGELFF
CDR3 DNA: TGTGCCAGCAGCGCCAGGACTCCAACCACCGGGGAGCTGTTTTTT

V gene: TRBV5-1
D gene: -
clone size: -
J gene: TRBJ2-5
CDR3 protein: CASSLGGIEETQYF
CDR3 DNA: TGCGCCAGCAGCTTGGGCGGGATAGAGGAGACCCAGTACTTC

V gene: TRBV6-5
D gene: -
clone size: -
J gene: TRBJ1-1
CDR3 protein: CASATGMYTEAFF
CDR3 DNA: TGTGCCAGCGCCACAGGGATGTACACTGAAGCTTTCTTT

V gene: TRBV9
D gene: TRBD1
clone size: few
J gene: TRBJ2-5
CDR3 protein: CASSVTGGEETQYF
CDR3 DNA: TGTGCCAGCAGCGTCACAGGGGGTGAGGAGACCCAGTACTTC

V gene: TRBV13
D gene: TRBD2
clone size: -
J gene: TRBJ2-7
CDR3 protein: CASRSSGRPQQYF
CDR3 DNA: TGTGCCAGCAGAAGTAGCGGGCGGCCCCAGCAGTACTTC